This TCR beta chain was observed in a study of blood T cell repertoires in COVID-19. Study-level background: The study drew acute and convalescent COVID-19 samples from the United States, Italy and Spain. Sample material is recorded as cDNA or gDNA derived from T cells, B-cell-depleted T cells, or PBMCs.

Source study methods: Amplification from reference gene primers served as the basis for estimated nucleated cell counts. Clones were read by immunoSEQ multiplex PCR, and TCRdb kept only the in-frame ones, dropping some. That table gives V, J and clone size, and the DNA gave D and trimming. The sample carries 65,000 to 85,000 clones, 75% to 95% recorded once. V lost 8 bases and J 1 base, leaving 9 bases between the germline ends. This CDR3 region has 13 residues. Germline CDR1 reads LGHDT; CDR2 reads YNNKEL (reference sequence). This TCR derives from a human donor in a cohort sampled during active COVID-19. The material sequenced was peripheral blood. The chain is built from TRBV3-1 (or the pseudogene TRBV3-2) and TRBJ2-4; the D gene is possibly TRBD1 (6 bases). CDR3 in amino acids: CASAQGAKNIQYF. The CDR3 bases are TGTGCCAGCGCCCAGGGGGCCAAAAACATTCAGTACTTC.